This TCR beta chain was sequenced for a study of blood T cell repertoires in COVID-19. Study overall: Cohort 3 donors were reported recovered after two negative PCRs, clearance, or symptom resolution. There were acute and convalescent COVID-19 samples, and they came from the United States, Italy and Spain.

Participant-given clinical history determined each cohort assignment. Sequenced by immunoSEQ multiplex PCR; TCRdb stores in-frame clones only, minus some. The data contain 200,000 to 250,000 clones, around 87% of them singletons. Germline values: CDR1 SGDLS, CDR2 YYNGEE. The V gene lost 5 bases and the J gene lost 2 bases, with 19 bases spanning the gap. The length of the CDR3 is 16 residues. V and J are TRBV9 and TRBJ1-2; TRBD1 is a possible D gene (6 bases). The sample comprised PBMCs or T cells enriched from blood (not recorded which). This clonotype was sampled from a man aged 25-40 years in a cohort exposed to, infected with or recovered from COVID-19 (not recorded which). CDR3 sequence reads: CASRDPDRAMNYGYTF. CDR3 in DNA: TGTGCCAGCAGGGACCCGGACAGAGCTATGAACTATGGCTACACCTTC. The full variable domain, rest sourced from reference TRBV9 and TRBJ1-2, is DSGVTQTPKHLITATGQRVTLRCSPRSGDLSVYWYQQSLDQGLQFLIQYYNGEERAKGNILERFSAQQFPDLHSELNLSSLELGDSALYFCASRDPDRAMNYGYTFGSGTRLTVV.